The 25 T cell receptor beta chains below all came from one sample that was sequenced in a study of spatial heterogeneity in lung cancer. In TCRdb, the 5' RACE reads were re-called with MiXCR into one record per CDR3 protein. There are approximately 38,000 distinct CDR3 sequences in the sample; about 5.8% occur only once, and 9.5% to 13% lies in the top ten. Indicated time point: sample taken at primary tumor resection. The input material, whole RNA from tumor, nontumor lung or frozen PBMC, was sequenced unsorted. The sequencing here drew on PBMCs, taken at surgery. These receptors all come from a male donor with early-stage non-small cell lung cancer.

In its sample, this clonotype was seen many times. This chain joins TRBV15 and TRBJ2-6; 9 positions match TRBD1. Germline CDR1 is LNHNV and CDR2 is YYDKDF (reference sequence). The junction had 13 bases not matched to a gene; V was cut back by 3 bases and J by 1 base. The CDR3 contains 20 residues. CDR3 nucleotides: TGTGCCACCAGCAGCCTCAGGGGACAGGGAGGGGATTCTGGGGCCAACGTCCTGACTTTC. It translates to CATSSLRGQGGDSGANVLTF.

In its sample, this clonotype was seen a few times. The chain employs TRBV5-1 and TRBJ2-3; D call uncertain. The germline V gene has CDR1 SGHRS and CDR2 YFSETQ. This CDR3 contains 10 residues. V lost 5 bases and J 7 bases, leaving 5 bases between the germline ends. CDR3 nucleotide sequence: TGCGCCAGCAGGGGAAATACGCAGTATTTT. Translated: CASRGNTQYF.

The chain joins TRBV3-1 to TRBJ2-1; 13 bases fit TRBD2. Per germline, CDR1 LGHDT and CDR2 YNNKEL (reference sequence). The CDR3 has 17 amino acids. The ends lost 4 bases at V and 6 bases at J; junction bases unmatched: 9. As DNA, the CDR3 is TGTGCCAGCAGCCCAGGACTAGCGGGGGTAAGGGGCAATGAGCAGTTCTTC. It translates to CASSPGLAGVRGNEQFF.

The chain links TRBV7-2 to TRBJ2-3, with D tentatively TRBD2 (5 bases). CDR3 length equals 15 residues. V was cut by 5 bases and J by 7 bases, with 19 bases left in between. Germline CDR1 SGHTA, CDR2 FQGNSA. The CDR3 loop is CASSPRPLGGNTQYF. The CDR3 DNA reads as TGTGCCAGCAGCCCGCGACCCCTAGGAGGAAATACGCAGTATTTT. The full variable domain, with the rest looked up from reference TRBV7-2 and TRBJ2-3, is GAGVSQSPSNKVTEKGKDVELRCDPISGHTALYWYRQSLGQGLEFLIYFQGNSAPDKSGLPSDRFSAERTGGSVSTLTIQRTQQEDSAVYLCASSPRPLGGNTQYFGPGTRLTVL.

In its sample, this clonotype was seen many times. The CDR3 reads CASSPDSTDTQYF. DNA for the CDR3: TGTGCCAGCAGCCCCGACAGCACAGATACGCAGTATTTT. The gene calls are TRBV2 and TRBJ2-3; D is undetermined. This CDR3 comprises 13 residues. Germline loops: CDR1 SNHLY, CDR2 FYNNEI. Deletions cut 6 bases from V and 0 bases from J, with 7 bases between.

This clonotype was detected a few times. The chain carries TRBV7-9 and TRBJ2-5; D perhaps matches TRBD2 (6 bases). Germline V gene data show CDR1 as SEHNR and CDR2 as FQNEAQ (reference sequence). V was cut by 2 bases and J by 3 bases, with 13 bases left in between. The CDR3 runs 15 residues. DNA for the CDR3: TGTGCCAGCAGCTTATGGCAGGGAGGAGAAGAGACCCAGTACTTC. It encodes CASSLWQGGEETQYF.

This clonotype has a count of ten or more. The chain has TRBV30 and TRBJ1-2, with D perhaps matching TRBD1 (5 bases). Germline V gives CDR1 GTSNPN, CDR2 SVGIG (reference sequence). V was shortened by 0 bases and J by 1 base, with 9 bases between the two germline ends. CDR3 length equals 14 residues. Here the CDR3 reads CAWSVGQGNYGYTF. The CDR3 region has the DNA TGTGCCTGGAGTGTAGGGCAGGGTAACTATGGCTACACCTTC.

This clonotype has at least ten counts. The gene calls are TRBV6-5 and TRBJ1-1; D not resolved. Germline V gene sequence: CDR1 MNHEY, CDR2 SVGAGI. The V gene lost 5 bases and the J gene lost 0 bases, with 10 bases spanning the gap. CDR3 length: 14 amino acids. CDR3 nucleotides: TGTGCCAGCAGTCTCCTCGCTATGAACACTGAAGCTTTCTTT. Its translation is CASSLLAMNTEAFF.

This clonotype was observed many times. CDR3 sequence (DNA): TGCGCCAGCAGGCGGACAGGGGGGAACACCGGGGAGCTGTTTTTT. Amino acid sequence: CASRRTGGNTGELFF. The rearrangement joins TRBV4-1 to TRBJ2-2; 10 nucleotides agree with TRBD1. Germline V gives CDR1 MGHRA, CDR2 YSYEKL. CDR3 size: 15 residues. Germline trimming cut 6 bases from V and 1 base from J; bases unmatched to any gene: 2.

This clonotype was observed many times. The chain employs TRBV28 and TRBJ1-2, with 12 bases fitting TRBD1. Germline assignment: CDR1 MDHEN and CDR2 SYDVKM. The length of the CDR3 is 15 residues. Germline trimming cut 5 bases from V and 8 bases from J; bases unmatched to any gene: 9. In DNA, the CDR3 is TGTGCCAGCAGTCCCGGGACAGGGGGCTCGAAGGGCTACACCTTC. It yields the protein CASSPGTGGSKGYTF.

This clonotype has a count of ten or more. The chain is built from TRBV11-2 and TRBJ2-5; 14 nucleotides align to TRBD2. The CDR3 length is 13 residues. CDR1 SGHAT and CDR2 FQNNGV come from the germline V gene. V was pared by 5 bases and J by 12 bases, with 5 bases of the junction left unmatched. The CDR3 nucleotides are TGTGCCAGCAGCGTTGGACTAGCGGGGGGAAAGTACTTC. It translates to CASSVGLAGGKYF.

The gene calls are TRBV25-1 and TRBJ2-5, with TRBD2 matching over 13 bases. CDR1 is MGHDK and CDR2 is SYGVNS in the germline V gene. V trimming: 4 bases; J trimming: 3 bases; junction bases outside the gene matches: 14. This CDR3 has 19 residues. In nucleotides, the CDR3 is TGTGCCAGCAGTGCCCTCGGCTGGACCGGGACTAGCGGGAAAGAGACCCAGTACTTC. Its protein product is CASSALGWTGTSGKETQYF.

This clonotype came up many times. The J gene is TRBJ2-5, the V gene TRBV11-2; 8 bases agree with TRBD2. Germline values: CDR1 SGHAT, CDR2 FQNNGV. The trim removed 3 bases at V and 1 base at J, leaving 4 bases unmatched. The CDR3 spans 15 residues. The CDR3: CASSFGGGIQETQYF. The CDR3, as DNA: TGTGCCAGCAGCTTCGGCGGGGGGATCCAAGAGACCCAGTACTTC. Together with reference TRBV11-2 and TRBJ2-5, the CDR3 gives the full variable domain: EAGVAQSPRYKIIEKRQSVAFWCNPISGHATLYWYQQILGQGPKLLIQFQNNGVVDDSQLPKDRFSAERLKGVDSTLKIQPAKLEDSAVYLCASSFGGGIQETQYFGPGTRLLVL.

Comment on this clonotype: One base away lies a much larger clone, so this may be a sequencing read error. V and J are TRBV9 and TRBJ1-6; no firm D call. V lost 4 bases and J 6 bases, leaving 8 bases between the germline ends. The CDR3 runs to 13 residues. Germline assignment: CDR1 SGDLS and CDR2 YYNGEE. CDR3 DNA sequence: TGTGCCAGCAGCATTGACTTTAATTCACCCCTCCACTTT. Protein sequence: CASSIDFNSPLHF.

This clonotype appeared a few times. V usage is TRBV28 and J usage is TRBJ2-2; D not certain. Trimming removed 8 bases from V and 1 base from J, with 5 bases in between. The CDR3 runs 12 residues. CDR1 MDHEN and CDR2 SYDVKM come from the germline V gene. In DNA form, the CDR3 reads TGTGCCAGCGAGCAGAACACCGGGGAGCTGTTTTTT. Protein sequence: CASEQNTGELFF. The full variable domain, completed using reference TRBV28 and TRBJ2-2, is DVKVTQSSRYLVKRTGEKVFLECVQDMDHENMFWYRQDPGLGLRLIYFSYDVKMKEKGDIPEGYSVSREKKERFSLILESASTNQTSMYLCASEQNTGELFFGEGSRLTVL.

This clonotype was picked up many times. The chain employs TRBV27 and TRBJ1-1; unclear D gene. Trimming pared 0 bases from V and 0 bases from J, leaving 5 bases between. The CDR3 totals 14 residues. Germline lookup yields CDR1 MNHEY and CDR2 SMNVEV (reference sequence). CDR3 in DNA: TGTGCCAGCAGTTTATCCATTCTGAACACTGAAGCTTTCTTT. Its protein is CASSLSILNTEAFF.

V is TRBV20-1 and J is TRBJ1-5, with D unresolved. The CDR3 is made up of 14 amino acids. The germline V gene has CDR1 DFQATT and CDR2 SNEGSKA (reference sequence). Trimming took off 7 bases at V and 2 bases at J, with 15 bases between the two ends. CDR3 region: CSVVEPKGNQPQHF. The CDR3 DNA reads as TGCAGTGTTGTCGAACCGAAAGGCAATCAGCCCCAGCATTTT.

This clonotype was seen many times. This chain joins TRBV20-1 and TRBJ2-3; 7 nucleotides agree with TRBD1. The V gene's germline CDR1 is DFQATT and CDR2 SNEGSKA (reference sequence). There are 13 residues in the CDR3. Trimming at V came to 7 bases and at J to 2 bases, leaving 6 bases not matched to a gene. The CDR3 coding sequence is TGCAGTGGGACAGGAGTCGTCACAGATACGCAGTATTTT. Translated: CSGTGVVTDTQYF.

This clonotype was picked up many times. The chain carries TRBV7-9 and TRBJ2-3; 8 bases agree with TRBD1. J was trimmed by 0 bases and V by 5 bases; bases with no gene match: 7. The CDR3 sequence is 16 residues long. The germline V gene encodes CDR1 SEHNR and CDR2 FQNEAQ (reference sequence). CDR3 sequence (DNA): TGTGCCAGCAGCCTCCGGACAGGGTCGAGCACAGATACGCAGTATTTT. It is translated as CASSLRTGSSTDTQYF.

This clonotype was found many times. The chain combines TRBV7-9 with TRBJ1-1; no clear D. Germline CDR1 SEHNR, CDR2 FQNEAQ (reference sequence). The CDR3 length is 13 residues. Trimming shortened V by 5 bases and J by 1 base, and 8 bases separated the two germline ends. CDR3 nucleotide sequence: TGTGCCAGCAGCATAGGGAGGAACACTGAAGCTTTCTTT. Its translation is CASSIGRNTEAFF.

The table lists this clonotype with a few counts. The gene calls are TRBV30 and TRBJ2-1, with 12 positions matching TRBD2. The ends lost 8 bases at V and 7 bases at J; junction bases unmatched: 6. From germline, CDR1 is GTSNPN and CDR2 SVGIG (reference sequence). The CDR3 sequence is 13 residues long. The CDR3: CAATSGGLNEQFF. The CDR3 DNA reads as TGTGCCGCCACTAGCGGGGGGCTGAATGAGCAGTTCTTC.

This clonotype was recorded at least ten times. The CDR3 sequence is CASSSTGGAGNTIYF. In DNA, the CDR3 is TGTGCCAGCAGTTCGACGGGGGGGGCCGGAAACACCATATATTTT. This chain uses TRBV6-5 with TRBJ1-3; TRBD1 might be the D (6 bases). From germline, CDR1 is MNHEY and CDR2 SVGAGI. Trimming removed 4 bases from V and 4 bases from J, with 14 bases in between. CDR3 size: 15 residues.

The chain combines TRBV6-2 or TRBV6-3 with TRBJ2-3, with 7 bases aligning to TRBD2. Germline V gene sequence: CDR1 MNHEY, CDR2 SVGEGT. V shed 7 bases and J 3 bases; nucleotides not matched to a gene: 4. The CDR3 runs 13 residues. This CDR3 is CASMWGGTDTQYF. The CDR3 DNA follows: TGTGCCAGCATGTGGGGGGGAACAGATACGCAGTATTTT.

The rearrangement uses TRBV20-1 and TRBJ2-7; a weak D match, TRBD2 (7 bases). The V and J ends lost 8 bases and 2 bases respectively, with 28 bases between them. The CDR3 extends over 17 amino acids. Germline V CDR1 and CDR2: DFQATT, SNEGSKA (reference sequence). CDR3 amino acids: CSTNANGGPALAYEQYF. The DNA for the CDR3 is TGCAGTACAAACGCCAACGGGGGGCCGGCATTGGCCTACGAGCAGTACTTC.

Turning to this clonotype: At one end the junction does not follow the germline gene, possibly because of a read error. The chain joins TRBV29-1 to TRBJ2-7, with 9 bases matching TRBD2. The germline gives CDR1 SQVTM, CDR2 ANQGSEA. The CDR3 is 11 residues long. The CDR3 region is CSVAVGLAVAF. The CDR3 DNA is TGCAGCGTTGCGGTGGGACTAGCTGTGGCGTTC.